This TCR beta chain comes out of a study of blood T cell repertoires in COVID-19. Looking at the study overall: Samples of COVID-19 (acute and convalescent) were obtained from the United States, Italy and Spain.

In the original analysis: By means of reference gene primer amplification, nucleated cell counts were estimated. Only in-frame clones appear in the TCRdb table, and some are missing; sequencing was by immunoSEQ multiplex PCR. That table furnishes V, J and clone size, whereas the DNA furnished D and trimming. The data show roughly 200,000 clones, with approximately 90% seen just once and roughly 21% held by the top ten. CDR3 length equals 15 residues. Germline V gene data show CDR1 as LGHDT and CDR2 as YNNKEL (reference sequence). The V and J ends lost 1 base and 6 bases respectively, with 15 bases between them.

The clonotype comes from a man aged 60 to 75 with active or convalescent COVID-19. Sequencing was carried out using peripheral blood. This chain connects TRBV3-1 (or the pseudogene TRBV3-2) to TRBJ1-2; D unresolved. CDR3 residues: CASSQVAGKANGYTF. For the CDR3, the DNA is TGTGCCAGCAGCCAAGTTGCCGGGAAGGCAAATGGCTACACCTTC.